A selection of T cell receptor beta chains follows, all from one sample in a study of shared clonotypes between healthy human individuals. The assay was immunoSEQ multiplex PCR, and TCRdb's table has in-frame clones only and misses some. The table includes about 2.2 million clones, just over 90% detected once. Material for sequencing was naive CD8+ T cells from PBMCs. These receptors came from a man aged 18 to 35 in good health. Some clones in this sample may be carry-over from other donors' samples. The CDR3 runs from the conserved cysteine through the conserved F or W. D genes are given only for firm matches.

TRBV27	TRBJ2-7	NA	CASSNREPDEQYF
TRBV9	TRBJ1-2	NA	CASSVAGGDYGYTF
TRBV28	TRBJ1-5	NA	CASRSRSKGSNQPQHF
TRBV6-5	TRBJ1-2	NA	CASSAVGFNYGYTF
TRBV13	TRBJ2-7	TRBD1	CASSLRGQGSYEQYF
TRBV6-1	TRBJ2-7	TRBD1	CASSDSDRAYEQYF
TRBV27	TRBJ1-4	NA	CASSLMGSDEKLFF
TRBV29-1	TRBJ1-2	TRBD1	CGAGDRYGYTF
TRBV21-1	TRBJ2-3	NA	CASSAGSRAPDTQYF
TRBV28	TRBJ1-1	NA	CASSWTATGRTEAFF
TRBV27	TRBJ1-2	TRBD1	CASSFIPPGQRGYTF
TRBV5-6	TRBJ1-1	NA	CASSLGAGSPEAFF
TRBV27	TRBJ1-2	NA	CASRGPNQYTF
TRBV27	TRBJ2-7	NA	CASSLSLITASYEQYF
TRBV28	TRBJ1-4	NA	CASSLLLGRLLF
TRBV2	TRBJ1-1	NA	CASWARNTEAFF
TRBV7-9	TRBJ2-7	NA	CASSLPAFYEQYF
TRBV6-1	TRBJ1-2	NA	CASSEESTQLFYGYTF
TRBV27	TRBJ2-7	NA	CASSPLRQYEQYF
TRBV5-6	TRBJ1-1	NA	CASSLPGSYTEAFF
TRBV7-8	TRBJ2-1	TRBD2	CASNNRGDEQFF
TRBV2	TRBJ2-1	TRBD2	CASSEWTSGNYNEQFF
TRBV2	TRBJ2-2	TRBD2	CASTRLAGEDTGELFF
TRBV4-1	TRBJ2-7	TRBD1	CASSPKQTGGPSYEQYF
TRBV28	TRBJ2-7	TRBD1	CASSLPGQGRLPDEQYF
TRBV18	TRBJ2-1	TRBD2	CASSPMEWASGPGGEQFF
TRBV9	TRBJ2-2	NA	CASSATTGELFF
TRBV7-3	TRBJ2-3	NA	CASSQLRGIGTDTQYF
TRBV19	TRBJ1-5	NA	CASRQDNQPQHF
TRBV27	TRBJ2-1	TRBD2	CASSLSGAYNEQFF
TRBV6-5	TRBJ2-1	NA	CASSYFDRGGGEQFF
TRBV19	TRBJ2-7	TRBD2	CASSSVSGSSHEQYF
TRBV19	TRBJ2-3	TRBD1	CASSPTGGANTQYF
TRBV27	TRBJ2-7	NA	CASSFSGASYEQYF
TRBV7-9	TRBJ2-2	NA	CATGNMGTGELFF
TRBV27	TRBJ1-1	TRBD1	CASSLSTGYPEAFF
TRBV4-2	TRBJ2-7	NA	CASSFGPHSTRGGGYEQYF
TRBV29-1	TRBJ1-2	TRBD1	CSVAGQGGYGYTF
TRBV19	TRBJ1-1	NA	CASSLTTGLNTEAFF
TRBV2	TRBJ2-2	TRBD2	CASGAGANTGELFF
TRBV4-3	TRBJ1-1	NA	CASSQDPDTEAFF
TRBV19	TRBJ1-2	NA	CASSIGAGYGYTF